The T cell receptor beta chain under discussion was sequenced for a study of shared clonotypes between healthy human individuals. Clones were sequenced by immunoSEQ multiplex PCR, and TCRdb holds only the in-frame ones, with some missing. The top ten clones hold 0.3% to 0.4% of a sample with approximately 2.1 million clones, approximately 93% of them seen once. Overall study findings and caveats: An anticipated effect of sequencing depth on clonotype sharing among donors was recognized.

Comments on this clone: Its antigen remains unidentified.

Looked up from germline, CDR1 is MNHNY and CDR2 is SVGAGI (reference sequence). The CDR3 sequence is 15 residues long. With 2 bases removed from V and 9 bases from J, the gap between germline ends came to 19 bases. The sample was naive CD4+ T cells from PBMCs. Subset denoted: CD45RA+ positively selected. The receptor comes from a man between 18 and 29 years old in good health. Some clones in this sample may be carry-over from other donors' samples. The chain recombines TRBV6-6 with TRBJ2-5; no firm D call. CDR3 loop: CASSYTNPRFLAQYF. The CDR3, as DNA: TGTGCCAGCAGTTACACCAACCCACGTTTTTTGGCCCAGTACTTC.